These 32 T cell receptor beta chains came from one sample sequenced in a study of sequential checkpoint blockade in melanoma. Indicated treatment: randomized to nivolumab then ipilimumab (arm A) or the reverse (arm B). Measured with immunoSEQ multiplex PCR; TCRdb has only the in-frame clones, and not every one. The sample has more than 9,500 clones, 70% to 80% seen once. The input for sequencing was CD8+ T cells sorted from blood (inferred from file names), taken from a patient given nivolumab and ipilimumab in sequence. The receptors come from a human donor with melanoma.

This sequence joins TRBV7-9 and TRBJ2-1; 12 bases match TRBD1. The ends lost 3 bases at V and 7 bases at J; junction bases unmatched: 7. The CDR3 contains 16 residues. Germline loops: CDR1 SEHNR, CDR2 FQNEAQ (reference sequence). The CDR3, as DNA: TGTGCCAGCAGCTTGCAGGGACAGGGGGCGCAGAATGAGCAGTTCTTC. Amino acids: CASSLQGQGAQNEQFF.

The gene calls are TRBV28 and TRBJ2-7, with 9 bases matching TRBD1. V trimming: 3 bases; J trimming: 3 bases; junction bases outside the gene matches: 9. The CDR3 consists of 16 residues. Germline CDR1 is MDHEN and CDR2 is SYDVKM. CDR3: CASSFPRGQGDYEQYF. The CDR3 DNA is TGTGCCAGCAGTTTCCCGAGGGGACAGGGAGACTACGAGCAGTACTTC.

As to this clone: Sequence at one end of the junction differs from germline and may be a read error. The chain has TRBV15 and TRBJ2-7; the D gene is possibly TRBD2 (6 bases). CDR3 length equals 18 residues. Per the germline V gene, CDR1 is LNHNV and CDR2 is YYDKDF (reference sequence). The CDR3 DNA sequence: TGTGCCGCCAGCAGAGATAGGGCCGGCGGGGCATGGGATTACGAGCAGTACTTC. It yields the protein CAASRDRAGGAWDYEQYF.

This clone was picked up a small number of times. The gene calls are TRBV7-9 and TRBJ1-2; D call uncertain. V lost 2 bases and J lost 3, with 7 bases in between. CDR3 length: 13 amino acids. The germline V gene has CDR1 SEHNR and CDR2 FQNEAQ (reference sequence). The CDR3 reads CASSLRQDYGYTF. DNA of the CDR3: TGTGCCAGCAGCTTAAGGCAGGACTATGGCTACACCTTC.

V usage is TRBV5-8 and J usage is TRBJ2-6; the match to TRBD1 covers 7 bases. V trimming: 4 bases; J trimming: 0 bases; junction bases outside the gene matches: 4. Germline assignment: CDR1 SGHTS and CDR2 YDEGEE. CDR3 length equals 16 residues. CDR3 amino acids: CASSRDSYSGANVLTF. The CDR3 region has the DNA TGTGCCAGCAGCCGGGACAGCTACTCTGGGGCCAACGTCCTGACTTTC.

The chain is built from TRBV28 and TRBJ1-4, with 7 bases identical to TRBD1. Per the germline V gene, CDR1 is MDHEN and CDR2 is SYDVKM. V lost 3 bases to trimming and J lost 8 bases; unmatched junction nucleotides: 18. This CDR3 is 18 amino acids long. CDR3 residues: CASSFSTKTGEREEKLFF. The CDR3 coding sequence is TGTGCCAGCAGTTTCTCGACAAAAACAGGGGAGAGGGAGGAAAAACTGTTTTTT.

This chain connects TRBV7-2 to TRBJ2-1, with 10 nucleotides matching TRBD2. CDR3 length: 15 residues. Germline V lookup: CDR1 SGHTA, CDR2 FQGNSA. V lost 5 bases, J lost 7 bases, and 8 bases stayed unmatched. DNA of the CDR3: TGTGCCAGCAGCCACTTTATAGCGGGGGGTAATGAGCAGTTCTTC. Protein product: CASSHFIAGGNEQFF.

CDR3 coding DNA: TGTGCCAGCAGTATCAATCTAGCGGGGCCAGATACGCAGTATTTT. It translates to CASSINLAGPDTQYF. The V call is TRBV27, the J call TRBJ2-3, with 9 bases matching TRBD2. The ends lost 5 bases at V and 4 bases at J; junction bases unmatched: 7. The CDR3 is 15 residues long. Per germline, CDR1 MNHEY and CDR2 SMNVEV (reference sequence).

The CDR3 DNA follows: TGTGCCAGCAGTCCCCCTCAGGGCGGCGGTTTGACCCAGTACTTC. The encoded protein is CASSPPQGGGLTQYF. This sequence joins TRBV28 and TRBJ2-5, with a possible D match to TRBD1 (5 bases). This CDR3 is built from 15 residues. V lost 5 bases to trimming and J lost 7 bases, with 20 bases between them. Germline lookup yields CDR1 MDHEN and CDR2 SYDVKM. Filled out from reference TRBV28 and TRBJ2-5, the complete variable domain reads DVKVTQSSRYLVKRTGEKVFLECVQDMDHENMFWYRQDPGLGLRLIYFSYDVKMKEKGDIPEGYSVSREKKERFSLILESASTNQTSMYLCASSPPQGGGLTQYFGPGTRLLVL.

CDR3: CSVRQGAAPEQYF. CDR3 bases: TGCAGCGTGAGACAGGGGGCGGCCCCCGAGCAGTACTTC. This sequence joins TRBV29-1 and TRBJ2-5; TRBD1 matches 10 bases. TRBJ2-7 matches the DNA end more closely, so the J call is doubtful. This CDR3 is 13 amino acids long. Germline V CDR1 and CDR2: SQVTM, ANQGSEA.

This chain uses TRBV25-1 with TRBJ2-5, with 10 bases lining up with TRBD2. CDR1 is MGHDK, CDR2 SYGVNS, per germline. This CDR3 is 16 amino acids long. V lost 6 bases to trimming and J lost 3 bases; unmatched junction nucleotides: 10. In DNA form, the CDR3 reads TGTGCCAGCAGGGGGCTAGCGGGAGAGCGGAAAGAGACCCAGTACTTC. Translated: CASRGLAGERKETQYF. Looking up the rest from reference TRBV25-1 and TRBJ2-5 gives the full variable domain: EADIYQTPRYLVIGTGKKITLECSQTMGHDKMYWYQQDPGMELHLIHYSYGVNSTEKGDLSSESTVSRIRTEHFPLTLESARPSHTSQYLCASRGLAGERKETQYFGPGTRLLVL.

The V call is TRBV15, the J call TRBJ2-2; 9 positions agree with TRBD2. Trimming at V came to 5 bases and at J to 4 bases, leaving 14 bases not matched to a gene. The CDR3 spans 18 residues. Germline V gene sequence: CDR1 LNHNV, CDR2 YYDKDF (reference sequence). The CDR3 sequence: CATSPRGGGRAFTGELFF. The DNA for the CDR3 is TGTGCCACCAGCCCTCGGGGTGGCGGGAGGGCCTTCACCGGGGAGCTGTTTTTT. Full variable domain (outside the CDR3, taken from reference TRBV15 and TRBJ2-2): DAMVIQNPRYQVTQFGKPVTLSCSQTLNHNVMYWYQQKSSQAPKLLFHYYDKDFNNEADTPDNFQSRRPNTSFCFLDIRSPGLGDTAMYLCATSPRGGGRAFTGELFFGEGSRLTVL.

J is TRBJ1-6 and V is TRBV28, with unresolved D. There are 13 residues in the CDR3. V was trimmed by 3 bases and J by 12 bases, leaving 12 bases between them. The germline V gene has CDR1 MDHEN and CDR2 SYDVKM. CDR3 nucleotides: TGTGCCAGCAGTTTCACAGTCTTGAGACCCCTCCACTTT. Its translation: CASSFTVLRPLHF.

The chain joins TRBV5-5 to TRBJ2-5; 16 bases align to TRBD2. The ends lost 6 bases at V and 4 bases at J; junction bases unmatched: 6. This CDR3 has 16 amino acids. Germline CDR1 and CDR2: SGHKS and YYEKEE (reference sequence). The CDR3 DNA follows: TGTGCCAGCACCCCGGGACTAGCGGGAGGGGTAGAGACCCAGTACTTC. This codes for CASTPGLAGGVETQYF.

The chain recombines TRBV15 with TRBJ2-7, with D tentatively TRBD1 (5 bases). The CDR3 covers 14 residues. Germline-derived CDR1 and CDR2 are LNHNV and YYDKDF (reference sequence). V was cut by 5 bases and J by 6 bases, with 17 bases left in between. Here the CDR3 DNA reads TGTGCCACCAGCCCTGTGACCAATAGGGGCGAGCAGTACTTC. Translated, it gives CATSPVTNRGEQYF. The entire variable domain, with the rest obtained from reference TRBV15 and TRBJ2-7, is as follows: DAMVIQNPRYQVTQFGKPVTLSCSQTLNHNVMYWYQQKSSQAPKLLFHYYDKDFNNEADTPDNFQSRRPNTSFCFLDIRSPGLGDTAMYLCATSPVTNRGEQYFGPGTRLTVT.

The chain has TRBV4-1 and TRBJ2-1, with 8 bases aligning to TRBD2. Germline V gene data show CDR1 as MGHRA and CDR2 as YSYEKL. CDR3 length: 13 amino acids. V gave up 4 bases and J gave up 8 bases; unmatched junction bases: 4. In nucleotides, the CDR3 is TGCGCCAGCAGCCCGGGACTAGTGGATGAGCAGTTCTTC. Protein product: CASSPGLVDEQFF.

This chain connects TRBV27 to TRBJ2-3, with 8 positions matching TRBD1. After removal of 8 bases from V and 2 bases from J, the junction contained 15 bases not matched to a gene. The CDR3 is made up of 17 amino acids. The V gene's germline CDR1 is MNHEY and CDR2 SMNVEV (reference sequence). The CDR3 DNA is TGTGCCAGCGGACCGACCGCCAGGGGGCTCCCCACAGATACGCAGTATTTT. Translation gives CASGPTARGLPTDTQYF.

The CDR3 loop reads CASNNGETGWETQYF. CDR3 DNA: TGTGCCAGCAATAATGGGGAGACAGGGTGGGAGACCCAGTACTTC. The rearrangement joins TRBV28 to TRBJ2-5, with TRBD1 matching over 7 bases. The germline V gene has CDR1 MDHEN and CDR2 SYDVKM. CDR3 length: 15 residues. The junction had 13 bases not matched to a gene; V was cut back by 7 bases and J by 5 bases. The full variable domain, its missing parts supplied by reference TRBV28 and TRBJ2-5, is DVKVTQSSRYLVKRTGEKVFLECVQDMDHENMFWYRQDPGLGLRLIYFSYDVKMKEKGDIPEGYSVSREKKERFSLILESASTNQTSMYLCASNNGETGWETQYFGPGTRLLVL.

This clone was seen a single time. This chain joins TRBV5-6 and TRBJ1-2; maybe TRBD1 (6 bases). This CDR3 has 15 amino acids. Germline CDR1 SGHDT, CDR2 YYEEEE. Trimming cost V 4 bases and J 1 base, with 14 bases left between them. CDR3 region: CASSPGAGVNYGYTF. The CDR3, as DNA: TGTGCCAGCAGCCCCGGGGCAGGGGTTAACTATGGCTACACCTTC.

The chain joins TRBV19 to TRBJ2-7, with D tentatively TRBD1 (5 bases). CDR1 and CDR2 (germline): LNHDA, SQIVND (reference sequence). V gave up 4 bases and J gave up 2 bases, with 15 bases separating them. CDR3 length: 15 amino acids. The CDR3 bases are TGTGCCAGTAGTACCCCGGACACCTGGCCCTACGAGCAGTACTTC. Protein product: CASSTPDTWPYEQYF.

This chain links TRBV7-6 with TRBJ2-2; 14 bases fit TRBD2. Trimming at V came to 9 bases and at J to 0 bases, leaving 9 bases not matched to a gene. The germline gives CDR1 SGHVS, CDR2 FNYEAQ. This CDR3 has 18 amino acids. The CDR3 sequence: CASLLGTSGSTNTGELFF. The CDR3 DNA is TGTGCCAGTCTCCTCGGGACTAGCGGGAGCACGAACACCGGGGAGCTGTTTTTT.

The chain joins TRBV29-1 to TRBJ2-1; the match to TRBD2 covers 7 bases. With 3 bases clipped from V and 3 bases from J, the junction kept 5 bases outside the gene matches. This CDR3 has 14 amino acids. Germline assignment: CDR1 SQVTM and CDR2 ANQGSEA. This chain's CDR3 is CSVEGGDYYNEQFF. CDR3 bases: TGCAGCGTTGAGGGGGGGGACTACTACAATGAGCAGTTCTTC.

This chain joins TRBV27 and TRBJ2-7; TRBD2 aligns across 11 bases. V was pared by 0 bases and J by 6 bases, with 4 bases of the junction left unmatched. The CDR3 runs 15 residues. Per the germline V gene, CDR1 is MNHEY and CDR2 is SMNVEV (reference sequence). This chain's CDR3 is CASSLSVLAGGEQYF. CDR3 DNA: TGTGCCAGCAGTTTATCAGTCCTAGCGGGAGGCGAGCAGTACTTC.

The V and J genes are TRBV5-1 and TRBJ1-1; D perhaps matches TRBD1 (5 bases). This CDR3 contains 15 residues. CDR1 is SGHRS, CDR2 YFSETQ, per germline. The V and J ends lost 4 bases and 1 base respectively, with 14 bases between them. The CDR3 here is CASSALWGGNTEAFF. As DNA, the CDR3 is TGCGCCAGCAGCGCCCTTTGGGGGGGGAACACTGAAGCTTTCTTT.

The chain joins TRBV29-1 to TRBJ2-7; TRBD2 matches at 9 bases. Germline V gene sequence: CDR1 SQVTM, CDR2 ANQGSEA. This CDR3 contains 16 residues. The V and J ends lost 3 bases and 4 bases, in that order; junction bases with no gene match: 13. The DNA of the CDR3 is TGCAGCGTTGAGGGGGCTAGCGGGATGTTCGGGTACGAGCAGTACTTC. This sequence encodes CSVEGASGMFGYEQYF.

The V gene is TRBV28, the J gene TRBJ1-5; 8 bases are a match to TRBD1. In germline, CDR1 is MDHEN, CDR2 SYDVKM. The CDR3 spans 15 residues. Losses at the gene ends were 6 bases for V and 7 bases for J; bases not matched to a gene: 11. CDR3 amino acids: CASSKDRVAVQPQHF. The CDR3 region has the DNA TGTGCCAGCAGCAAGGACAGGGTGGCGGTACAGCCCCAGCATTTT. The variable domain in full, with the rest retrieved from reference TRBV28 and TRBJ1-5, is DVKVTQSSRYLVKRTGEKVFLECVQDMDHENMFWYRQDPGLGLRLIYFSYDVKMKEKGDIPEGYSVSREKKERFSLILESASTNQTSMYLCASSKDRVAVQPQHFGDGTRLSIL.

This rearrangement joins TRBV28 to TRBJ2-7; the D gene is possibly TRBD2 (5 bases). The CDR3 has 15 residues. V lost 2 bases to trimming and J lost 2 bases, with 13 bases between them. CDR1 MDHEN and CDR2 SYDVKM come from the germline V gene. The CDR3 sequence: CASSLRGEFTYEQYF. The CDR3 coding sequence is TGTGCCAGCAGTTTACGGGGTGAATTTACCTACGAGCAGTACTTC.

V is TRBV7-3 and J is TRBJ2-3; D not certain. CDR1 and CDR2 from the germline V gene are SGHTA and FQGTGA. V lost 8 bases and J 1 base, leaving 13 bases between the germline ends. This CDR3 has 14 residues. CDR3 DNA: TGTGCCAGCTCACAAGGTCAGGGCACAGATACGCAGTATTTT. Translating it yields CASSQGQGTDTQYF. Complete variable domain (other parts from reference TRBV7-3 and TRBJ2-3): GAGVSQTPSNKVTEKGKYVELRCDPISGHTALYWYRQSLGQGPEFLIYFQGTGAADDSGLPNDRFFAVRPEGSVSTLKIQRTERGDSAVYLCASSQGQGTDTQYFGPGTRLTVL.

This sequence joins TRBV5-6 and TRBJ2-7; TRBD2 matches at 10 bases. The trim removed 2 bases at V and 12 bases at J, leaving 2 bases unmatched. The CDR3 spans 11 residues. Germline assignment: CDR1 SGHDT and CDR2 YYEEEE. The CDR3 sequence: CASSLGTSAYF. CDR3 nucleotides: TGTGCCAGCAGCTTAGGGACTAGCGCGTACTTC.

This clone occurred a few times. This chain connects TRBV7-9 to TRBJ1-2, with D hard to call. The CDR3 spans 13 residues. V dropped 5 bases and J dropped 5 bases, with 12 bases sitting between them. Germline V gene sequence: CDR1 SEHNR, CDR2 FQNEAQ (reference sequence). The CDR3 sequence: CASSRGATYGYTF. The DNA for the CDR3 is TGTGCCAGCAGCCGGGGAGCTACTTATGGCTACACCTTC.

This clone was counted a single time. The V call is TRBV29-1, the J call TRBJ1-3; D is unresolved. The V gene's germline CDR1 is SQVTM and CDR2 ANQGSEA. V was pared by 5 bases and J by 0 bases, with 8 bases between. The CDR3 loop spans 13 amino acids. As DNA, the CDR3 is TGCAGCGTTCGCGAGAACTCTGGAAACACCATATATTTT. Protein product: CSVRENSGNTIYF.

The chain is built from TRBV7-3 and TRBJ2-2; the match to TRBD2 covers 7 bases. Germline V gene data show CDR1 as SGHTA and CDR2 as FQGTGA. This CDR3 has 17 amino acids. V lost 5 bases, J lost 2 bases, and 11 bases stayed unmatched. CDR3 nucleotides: TGTGCCAGCAGCCCACTTGCGGGAGAGGTTAACACCGGGGAGCTGTTTTTT. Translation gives CASSPLAGEVNTGELFF.